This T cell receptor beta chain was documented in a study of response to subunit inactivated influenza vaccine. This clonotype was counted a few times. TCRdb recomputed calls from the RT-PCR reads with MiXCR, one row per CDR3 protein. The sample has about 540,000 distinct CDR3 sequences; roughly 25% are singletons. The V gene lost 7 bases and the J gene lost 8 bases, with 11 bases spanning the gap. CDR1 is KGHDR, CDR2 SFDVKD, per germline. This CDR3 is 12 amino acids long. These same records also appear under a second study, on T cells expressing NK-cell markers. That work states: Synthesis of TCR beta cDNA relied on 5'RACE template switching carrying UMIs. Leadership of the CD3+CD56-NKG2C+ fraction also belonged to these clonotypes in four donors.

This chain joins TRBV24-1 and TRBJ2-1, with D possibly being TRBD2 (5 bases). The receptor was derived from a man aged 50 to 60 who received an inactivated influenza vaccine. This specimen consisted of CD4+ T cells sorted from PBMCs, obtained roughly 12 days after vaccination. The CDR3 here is CATSVGDHEQFF. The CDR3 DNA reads TGTGCCACCAGCGTCGGGGATCATGAGCAGTTCTTC.